The subject of this entry is one T cell receptor beta chain. Its antigen is unidentified. The CDR3 has 14 residues. Germline V gene data show CDR1 as DFQATT and CDR2 as SNEGSKA (reference sequence). V was pared by 3 bases and J by 4 bases, with 3 bases of the junction left unmatched. These data belong to a study of T cell repertoires in cytomegalovirus infection. Study-level background: Carrying CMV and the relevant HLA type showed in public TCR beta signatures. Study results and limitations: In two of eight donors, the top clonotype was HLA-C-restricted CMV-specific.

TCRdb analysed the reads with MiXCR anew, one entry per CDR3 protein. The data hold 300,000 or so distinct CDR3 sequences, with around 10% observed a single time. The sample taken for sequencing was PBMCs. This sequence originates from a human donor in good health (CMV status not recorded). Some clones in this sample may be carry-over from other donors' samples. This chain uses TRBV20-1 with TRBJ2-3; 11 nucleotides match TRBD2. The CDR3 region has the DNA TGCAGTGCTAGTCTAGCGGGGGGCGCAGATACGCAGTATTTT. Its translation is CSASLAGGADTQYF.